A selection of T cell receptor beta chains follows, all from one sample in a study of blood T cells in healthy people across ages. TCRdb redid the calling of the 5' RACE reads with MiXCR, one entry per CDR3 protein. The sample lists around 1.1 million distinct CDR3 sequences; more than 30% were seen once. The source material was blood. Every receptor here comes from a man between 18 and 35 years old in good health. Both conserved end residues are part of each CDR3.

v_gene: TRBV2
j_gene: TRBJ2-7
CDR3aa: CASRDSEFYEQYF

v_gene: TRBV20-1
j_gene: TRBJ1-2
CDR3aa: CSARSDLQWDRNYGYTF

v_gene: TRBV25-1
j_gene: TRBJ2-7
CDR3aa: CASSVLTGTRSYEQYF

v_gene: TRBV7-8
j_gene: TRBJ2-3
CDR3aa: CASSLVRRYSSTDTQYF

v_gene: TRBV29-1
j_gene: TRBJ2-5
CDR3aa: CSVETTQETQYF

v_gene: TRBV12-3/TRBV12-4
j_gene: TRBJ1-2
CDR3aa: CASSLNLRTGVNYGYTF

v_gene: TRBV5-6
j_gene: TRBJ1-1
CDR3aa: CASSMATEAFF

v_gene: TRBV6-5
j_gene: TRBJ2-3
CDR3aa: CASSTADYFSTDTQYF

v_gene: TRBV6-1
j_gene: TRBJ2-1
CDR3aa: CASSGLAGAYNEQFF

v_gene: TRBV14
j_gene: TRBJ2-3
CDR3aa: CASSLWTSGIADTQYF

v_gene: TRBV20-1
j_gene: TRBJ2-1
CDR3aa: CSAGRGHYNEQFF

v_gene: TRBV4-3
j_gene: TRBJ2-1
CDR3aa: CASSQRLASSYNEQFF

v_gene: TRBV3-1
j_gene: TRBJ1-2
CDR3aa: CASSQDPTAYYGYTF

v_gene: TRBV12-3/TRBV12-4
j_gene: TRBJ1-2
CDR3aa: CASSLQGLGNYGYTF

v_gene: TRBV6-2/TRBV6-3
j_gene: TRBJ2-3
CDR3aa: CASSYYRLAGQYF

v_gene: TRBV20-1
j_gene: TRBJ1-2
CDR3aa: CSASSGSRYGYTF

v_gene: TRBV7-2
j_gene: TRBJ2-1
CDR3aa: CASSLVGDISYNEQFF

v_gene: TRBV4-2
j_gene: TRBJ2-1
CDR3aa: CASSLGARGGGYNEQFF

v_gene: TRBV27
j_gene: TRBJ2-3
CDR3aa: CASSRWPISDTQYF

v_gene: TRBV9
j_gene: -
CDR3aa: CASSSRDFDNEQYF

v_gene: TRBV20-1
j_gene: TRBJ1-5
CDR3aa: CSAGDSLTDSNQPQHF

v_gene: TRBV29-1
j_gene: TRBJ1-5
CDR3aa: CSALGGYGQPQHF

v_gene: TRBV30
j_gene: TRBJ1-2
CDR3aa: CAWSVQVKGVYGYTF

v_gene: TRBV20-1
j_gene: TRBJ2-4
CDR3aa: CSASYSQAGGGKAKNIQYF

v_gene: TRBV6-5
j_gene: TRBJ2-1
CDR3aa: CASRRTVNNEQFF

v_gene: TRBV9
j_gene: TRBJ2-2
CDR3aa: CASSVFRTSGGAGELFF